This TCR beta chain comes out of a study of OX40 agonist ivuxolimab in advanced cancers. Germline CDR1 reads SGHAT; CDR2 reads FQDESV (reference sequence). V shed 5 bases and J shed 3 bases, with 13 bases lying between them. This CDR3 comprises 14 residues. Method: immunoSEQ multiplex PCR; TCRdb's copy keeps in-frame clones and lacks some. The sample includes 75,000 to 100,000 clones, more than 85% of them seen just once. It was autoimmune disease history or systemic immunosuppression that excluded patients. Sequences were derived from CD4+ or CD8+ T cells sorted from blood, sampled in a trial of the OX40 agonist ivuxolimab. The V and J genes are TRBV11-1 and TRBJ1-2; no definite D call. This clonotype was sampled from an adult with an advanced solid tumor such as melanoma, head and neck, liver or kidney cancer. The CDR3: CASSPDLFHYGYTF. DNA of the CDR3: TGTGCCAGCAGCCCCGATTTATTCCACTATGGCTACACCTTC.